This section outlines one T cell receptor beta chain sequence together with its context. Sequencing used immunoSEQ multiplex PCR; TCRdb keeps in-frame clones, though not all of them. The table has roughly 1.5 million clones, roughly 98% seen once. The CDR3 is 13 amino acids. The germline V and J ends were trimmed by 6 bases and 1 base, with 11 bases remaining between them. Germline V lookup: CDR1 SQVTM, CDR2 ANQGSEA. The sample is drawn from a study of shared clonotypes between healthy human individuals. Study overall: CD4 naive and memory got three plates each, CD8 naive two, CD8 memory one.

The CD4+ fraction was divided into a CD45RA+ naive subset and a CD45RA-negative memory subset. Sequencing used naive CD4+ T cells sorted from blood. Subset denoted: CD45RA+ positively selected. J is TRBJ2-3 and V is TRBV29-1; D is undetermined. The receptor's source is a man in his thirties or forties in good health. CDR3 protein: CSVRGRGTDTQYF. In DNA form, the CDR3 reads TGCAGCGTCCGCGGTCGGGGCACAGATACGCAGTATTTT.